The rows below give T cell receptor beta chains drawn from one sample of a study of Graves' ophthalmopathy and Graves' hyperthyroidism. TCRdb independently ran MiXCR on the multiplex PCR reads; one entry per CDR3 protein. The data show 350,000 to 400,000 distinct CDR3 sequences, 18% seen once. The sample consisted of peripheral blood. These receptors all stem from a woman aged 18-29 years with Graves' ophthalmopathy. CDR3s include the opening cysteine and the closing phenylalanine or tryptophan. A D gene is named only where the DNA matches it firmly. Not all rows give a size; the values are once, few, many and, for expanded clones, a class.

>.|TRBJ2-7|12|many|TRBV7-2
CASSLSRYEQYF
TGTGCCAGCAGCTTAAGCCGGTACGAGCAGTACTTC
>.|TRBJ2-2|14|many|TRBV9
CASTRGSSTGELFF
TGTGCCAGCACCCGAGGGTCGAGCACCGGGGAGCTGTTTTTT
>TRBD1|TRBJ2-7|14|many|TRBV15
CATSHGQGDYEQYF
TGTGCCACATCGCACGGACAGGGGGACTACGAGCAGTACTTC
>TRBD2|TRBJ2-7|17|many|TRBV20-1
CSAPITSGRSPVARQYF
TGCAGTGCGCCGATTACTAGCGGGAGGTCTCCAGTAGCGCGGCAGTACTTC
>.|TRBJ1-1|12|many|TRBV27
CASSFGGDEAFF
TGTGCCAGCAGTTTTGGAGGGGATGAAGCTTTCTTT
>.|TRBJ2-5|12|many|TRBV6-2/TRBV6-3
CASSYNWETQYF
TGTGCCAGCAGTTACAATTGGGAGACCCAGTACTTC
>.|TRBJ1-1|12|many|TRBV12-5
CASGLVPSGAFF
TGTGCTAGTGGTTTGGTACCGAGCGGAGCTTTCTTT
>TRBD1|TRBJ1-1|14|many|TRBV20-1
CSARDGGGLTEAFF
TGCAGTGCTAGAGATGGAGGGGGCTTGACTGAAGCTTTCTTT
>TRBD2|TRBJ2-5|16|many|TRBV20-1
CSARALAGGLLKTQYF
TGCAGTGCTAGGGCGCTAGCGGGAGGGCTGTTAAAGACCCAGTACTTC
>.|TRBJ2-2|13|many|TRBV12-3/TRBV12-4
CASIRGNTGELFF
TGTGCCAGCATTAGGGGCAACACCGGGGAGCTGTTTTTT
>.|TRBJ1-2|15|.|TRBV7-9
CASSLVDRANYGYTF
TGTGCCAGCAGCTTAGTGGACAGAGCTAACTATGGCTACACCTTC
>.|TRBJ2-5|12|many|TRBV20-1
CRAGTPQETQYF
TGCAGGGCCGGGACTCCCCAAGAGACCCAGTACTTC
>TRBD1|TRBJ1-2|17|many|TRBV28
CASTGGQGDVTNYGYTF
TGTGCCAGCACCGGGGGACAGGGGGACGTAACGAACTATGGCTACACCTTC
>.|TRBJ1-3|14|.|TRBV12-3/TRBV12-4
CASRITVSGNTIYF
TGTGCCAGCAGAATCACTGTCTCTGGAAACACCATATATTTT
>TRBD1|TRBJ1-6|16|many|TRBV6-2/TRBV6-3
CATVEVDRGYNSPLHF
TGTGCCACCGTTGAAGTCGACAGGGGGTATAATTCACCCCTCCACTTT
>.|TRBJ2-7|18|many|TRBV6-2/TRBV6-3
CASSYGGLAMWGIYEQYF
TGTGCCAGCAGTTACGGGGGACTGGCTATGTGGGGAATTTACGAGCAGTACTTC
>.|TRBJ2-5|14|many|TRBV4-1
CASSQVLPGETQYF
TGCGCCAGCAGCCAAGTTCTGCCCGGGGAGACCCAGTACTTC
>.|TRBJ1-1|13|many|TRBV6-2/TRBV6-3
CASSYSAEGEAFF
TGTGCCAGCAGTTACTCGGCAGAAGGGGAAGCTTTCTTT
>.|TRBJ1-2|12|many|TRBV6-1
CASSEGHYGYTF
TGTGCCAGCAGTGAAGGACACTATGGCTACACCTTC
>.|TRBJ1-1|11|many|TRBV29-1
CSVERYTEAFF
TGCAGCGTTGAAAGGTACACTGAAGCTTTCTTT
>.|TRBJ1-1|14|many|TRBV9
CASSVGADNTEAFF
TGTGCCAGCAGCGTAGGGGCAGATAACACTGAAGCTTTCTTT
>.|TRBJ2-5|16|many|TRBV27
CASSWRPGRPQETQYF
TGTGCCAGCAGTTGGCGTCCAGGGCGCCCCCAAGAGACCCAGTACTTC
>.|TRBJ2-5|14|many|TRBV28
CASSLLIGAETQYF
TGTGCCAGCAGCCTACTTATTGGGGCGGAGACCCAGTACTTC
>.|TRBJ1-2|15|.|TRBV28
CASSSPGISNYGYTF
TGTGCCAGCAGTTCTCCAGGGATATCTAACTATGGCTACACCTTC
>TRBD1|TRBJ2-5|16|many|TRBV5-6
CASSVPGQGSRETQYF
TGTGCCAGCAGCGTCCCGGGACAGGGATCGAGGGAGACCCAGTACTTC
>TRBD1|TRBJ2-7|15|many|TRBV7-9
CASSLPGQAFYEQYF
TGTGCCAGCAGCCTGCCGGGACAGGCGTTCTACGAGCAGTACTTC
>.|TRBJ2-5|15|many|TRBV7-2
CASSLVTGARETLYF
TGTGCCAGCAGCTTAGTAACGGGAGCCCGGGAGACCCTGTACTTC
>.|TRBJ2-7|15|many|TRBV27
CASSPLPGRPYEQYF
TGTGCCAGCAGTCCCCTCCCGGGCAGACCCTACGAGCAGTACTTC
>.|TRBJ1-1|13|many|TRBV19
CASSIGTGSEAFF
TGTGCCAGTAGTATTGGTACAGGGTCTGAAGCTTTCTTT
>TRBD2|TRBJ2-2|15|many|TRBV6-1
CASSPGTSWAGELFF
TGTGCCAGCAGCCCTGGGACTAGCTGGGCCGGGGAGCTGTTTTTT
>.|TRBJ1-2|15|.|TRBV12-3/TRBV12-4
CASSLGTRSIYGYTF
TGTGCCAGCAGTTTGGGGACGAGGAGTATATATGGCTACACCTTC